This TCR beta chain was recorded in a study of blood T cells in healthy people across ages. Germline V lookup: CDR1 SEHNR, CDR2 FQNEAQ (reference sequence). The CDR3 is made up of 12 amino acids. Trimming left V 1 base short and J 12 bases short, with 10 bases between. With a J-beta primer mix and a sample-barcoded 5' primer, a second PCR ran 7 to 11 cycles. TCRdb recomputed calls from the 5' RACE reads with MiXCR, one row per CDR3 protein. The repertoire has roughly 800,000 distinct CDR3 sequences, about 53% of them found once; the top ten carry under 50%. This clonotype came up a few times. The rearrangement joins TRBV7-9 to TRBJ2-1; D may be TRBD1 or TRBD2 (6 bases each). The receptor comes from a man at least 80 years old in good health. The sequencing input was blood. CDR3 sequence reads: CASSLGGAVQFF. CDR3 DNA sequence: TGTGCCAGCAGCTTAGGGGGGGCCGTGCAGTTCTTC.